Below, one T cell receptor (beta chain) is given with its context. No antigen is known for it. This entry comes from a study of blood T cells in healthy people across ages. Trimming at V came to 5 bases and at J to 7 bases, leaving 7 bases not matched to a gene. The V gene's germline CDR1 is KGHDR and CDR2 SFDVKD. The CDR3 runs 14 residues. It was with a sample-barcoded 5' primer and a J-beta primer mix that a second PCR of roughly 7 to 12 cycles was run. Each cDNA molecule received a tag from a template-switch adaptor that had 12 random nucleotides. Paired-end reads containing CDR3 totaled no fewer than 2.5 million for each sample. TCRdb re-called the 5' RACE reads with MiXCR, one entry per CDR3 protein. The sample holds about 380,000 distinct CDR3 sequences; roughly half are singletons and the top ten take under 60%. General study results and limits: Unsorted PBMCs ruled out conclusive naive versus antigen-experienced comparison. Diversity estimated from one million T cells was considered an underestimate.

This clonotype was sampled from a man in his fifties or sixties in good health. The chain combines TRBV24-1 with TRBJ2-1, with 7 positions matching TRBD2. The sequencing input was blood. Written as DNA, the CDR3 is TGTGCCACCAGTGGGGAAGCGGGGTGGAATGAGCAGTTCTTC. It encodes CATSGEAGWNEQFF.